A selection of T cell receptor beta chains follows, all from one sample in a study of shared clonotypes between healthy human individuals. TCRdb keeps only in-frame clones here, not all; method: immunoSEQ multiplex PCR. The table lists 2 million to 3 million clones, more than 90% of them singletons, with around 0.15% in the top ten. Sequenced material: naive CD4+ T cells sorted from blood. The receptors here all came from a man aged 18 to 35 in good health. CDR3s include the opening cysteine and the closing phenylalanine or tryptophan. D genes are given only for firm matches. Some rows have no size entry. The others give once, few or many, or a class for an expanded clone.

TRBJ2-5,TRBV6-1,-,-,CASMSGLYQETQYF,TGTGCCAGCATGTCAGGTCTGTACCAAGAGACCCAGTACTTC
TRBJ1-4,TRBV30,TRBD1,-,CAWSPPGQVNEKLFF,TGTGCCTGGAGTCCGCCGGGACAGGTTAATGAAAAACTGTTTTTT
TRBJ2-6,TRBV5-1,-,-,CASSPSGPGANVLTF,TGCGCCAGCAGCCCCTCGGGCCCTGGGGCCAACGTCCTGACTTTC
TRBJ1-2,TRBV2,-,-,CASRGLYGYTF,TGTGCCAGCAGAGGTCTGTATGGCTACACCTTC
TRBJ1-2,TRBV18,-,-,CASSPVSHSQSYGYTF,TGTGCCAGCTCACCAGTCTCTCACAGTCAGTCGTATGGCTACACCTTC
TRBJ2-5,TRBV5-1,-,once,CASSFRGDQETQYF,TGCGCCAGCAGCTTCAGGGGGGACCAAGAGACCCAGTACTTC
TRBJ1-5,TRBV6-6,-,-,CASSARDGGEPQHF,TGTGCCAGCAGTGCCCGGGACGGGGGCGAGCCCCAGCATTTT
TRBJ2-7,TRBV5-5,TRBD2,-,CASSFQGKSGTYEQYF,TGTGCCAGCAGCTTTCAAGGGAAAAGCGGGACCTACGAGCAGTACTTC
TRBJ1-3,TRBV4-1,TRBD1,once,CASSQVFRTGAEGNTIYF,TGCGCCAGCAGCCAAGTCTTTCGGACAGGGGCGGAGGGAAACACCATATATTTT
TRBJ2-4,TRBV4-1,-,once,CASSQESVGIKNIQYF,TGCGCCAGCAGCCAAGAGTCAGTCGGCATCAAAAACATTCAGTACTTC
TRBJ1-1,TRBV10-1,-,-,CASRRQPNTEAFF,TGCGCCAGCAGAAGACAACCAAACACTGAAGCTTTCTTT
TRBJ2-7,TRBV6-5,TRBD2,-,CASSYGLAVAIYEQYF,TGTGCCAGCAGTTACGGACTAGCGGTTGCCATCTACGAGCAGTACTTC
TRBJ2-7,TRBV6-5,TRBD2,-,CASRGLAGDREQYF,TGTGCCAGCAGGGGGTTAGCGGGAGACCGGGAGCAGTACTTC
TRBJ2-3,TRBV28,TRBD1,-,CASRLDRGTDTQYF,TGTGCCAGCAGACTGGACAGGGGCACAGATACGCAGTATTTT
TRBJ2-5,TRBV7-6,TRBD1,-,CASSFLDRGQETQYF,TGTGCCAGCAGCTTCCTGGACAGGGGCCAAGAGACCCAGTACTTC
TRBJ1-5,TRBV18,TRBD1,few,CASSWDRNSNQPQHF,TGTGCCAGCTCATGGGACAGGAATAGCAATCAGCCCCAGCATTTT
TRBJ1-2,TRBV19,-,-,CASSSVRGDGYTF,TGTGCCAGTAGTAGCGTCAGGGGCGATGGCTACACCTTC
TRBJ2-1,TRBV30,-,-,CAWLRQLNEQFF,TGTGCCTGGCTCCGCCAGCTCAATGAGCAGTTCTTC
TRBJ1-2,TRBV30,TRBD1,-,CAWSPGQGRGYTF,TGTGCCTGGAGTCCAGGACAGGGGCGCGGCTACACCTTC
TRBJ1-4,TRBV6-1,-,-,CASSIGRTNEKLFF,TGTGCCAGCAGTATCGGGCGGACTAATGAAAAACTGTTTTTT
TRBJ1-1,TRBV20-1,-,-,CSGEVVTEAFF,TGCAGTGGGGAAGTAGTCACTGAAGCTTTCTTT
TRBJ2-7,TRBV11-3,TRBD1,-,CASSLAGQGNHEQYF,TGTGCCAGCAGCTTAGCGGGACAGGGGAACCACGAGCAGTACTTC